This T cell receptor beta chain originates from a study of cytomegalovirus exposure and HLA in healthy donors. About the study: Tens of millions of unique TCR sequences came from HLA-typed donors in an early release.

Primers: 60 Vbeta forward and 13 Jbeta reverse. Produced via immunoSEQ multiplex PCR; TCRdb's table is partial and in-frame only. This table holds 50,000 to 65,000 clones, 82% found once. The germline CDR1 and CDR2 sequences are SQVTM and ANQGSEA. The V and J ends lost 5 bases and 4 bases respectively, with 9 bases between them. This CDR3 comprises 12 residues. In the case of this clone: Its antigen is not identified.

Study outcomes and limitations: With further analysis later on, most CMV-associated TCR beta chains appeared HLA-restricted. The study reported that TCR beta sequences accurately predicted HLA-A and HLA-B alleles in most subjects. About 90% or about 30% of the time was how often most TCR beta V segments were productive, according to an earlier analysis.

The sample consisted of PBMCs. This TCR came from a woman under 30 in good health and CMV-seronegative. This sequence joins TRBV29-1 and TRBJ2-1, with D possibly being TRBD1 (5 bases). The CDR3: CSVFQGYNEQFF. The CDR3 nucleotides read TGCAGCGTTTTCCAGGGATACAATGAGCAGTTCTTC.